The rows below give T cell receptor beta chains drawn from one sample of a study of control samples from healthy donors and cancer patients. Clones were read by immunoSEQ multiplex PCR, and TCRdb kept only the in-frame ones, dropping some. The table lists approximately 100,000 clones, about 84% of them singletons. The sample comprised blood. Receptor source: a woman in her 40s in good health. Both conserved end residues are part of each CDR3. D genes are given only for firm matches. Size tells how often a clone was seen (once, few, many) or the class of an expanded clone, and some rows leave it out.

d_gene	j_gene	v_gene	len	abundance	CDR3aa	CDR3nt
NA	TRBJ2-1	TRBV4-3	15	NA	CASSRIRTSGNEQFF	TGCGCCAGCAGCCGGATAAGGACGTCGGGGAATGAGCAGTTCTTC
NA	TRBJ1-2	TRBV12-3/TRBV12-4	13	NA	CASSHGANYGYTF	TGTGCCAGCAGTCACGGCGCTAACTATGGCTACACCTTC
TRBD2	TRBJ2-5	TRBV2	14	NA	CASSGGTTQETQYF	TGTGCCAGCAGTGGCGGGACTACCCAAGAGACCCAGTACTTC
NA	TRBJ1-6	TRBV13	18	NA	CASSLGRGGVSYNSPLHF	TGTGCCAGCAGCTTAGGCCGGGGAGGGGTATCCTATAATTCACCCCTCCACTTT
NA	TRBJ1-6	TRBV7-3	13	NA	CASSSDSNSPLHF	TGTGCCAGCAGCTCGGACAGTAATTCACCCCTCCACTTT
TRBD2	TRBJ2-5	TRBV7-2	16	NA	CAGSPATSGGQETQYF	TGTGCCGGCAGCCCGGCGACTAGCGGGGGCCAAGAGACCCAGTACTTC
TRBD1	TRBJ1-2	TRBV18	15	few	CASSPPDRVRLGYTF	TGTGCCAGCTCACCGCCGGACAGGGTGAGGCTTGGCTACACCTTC
NA	TRBJ2-2	TRBV11-3	13	NA	CASSLRTTGELFF	TGTGCCAGCAGCTTAAGGACCACCGGGGAGCTGTTTTTT
NA	TRBJ1-4	TRBV5-4	14	NA	CASSLGQTGEKLFF	TGTGCCAGCAGCTTGGGTCAGACGGGGGAAAAACTGTTTTTT
NA	TRBJ2-6	TRBV19	17	NA	CASRGAGSGSGANVLTF	TGTGCCAGTAGGGGTGCTGGATCTGGCTCTGGGGCCAACGTCCTGACTTTC
NA	TRBJ1-2	TRBV3-1/TRBV3-2	16	NA	CASTPAWGRGAYGYTF	TGTGCCAGCACGCCCGCATGGGGGCGGGGGGCTTATGGCTACACCTTC
TRBD1	TRBJ1-3	TRBV7-9	16	NA	CASSPGTGRSGNTIYF	TGTGCCAGCAGCCCTGGGACAGGGAGGTCTGGAAACACCATATATTTT
TRBD1	TRBJ1-2	TRBV29-1	13	NA	CSVRTGGVYGYTF	TGCAGCGTTCGGACAGGGGGTGTGTATGGCTACACCTTC
NA	TRBJ2-7	TRBV4-3	15	NA	CASSQGGSLSYEQYF	TGCGCCAGCAGCCAAGGGGGCAGCCTCTCCTACGAGCAGTACTTC
NA	TRBJ2-1	TRBV5-1	15	NA	CASSPGLATYNEQFF	TGCGCCAGCAGCCCTGGCCTAGCGACCTACAATGAGCAGTTCTTC
TRBD1	TRBJ2-4	TRBV4-3	16	NA	CASSQDGTGGSVIQYF	TGCGCCAGCAGCCAAGATGGCACAGGGGGCTCGGTCATTCAGTACTTC
NA	TRBJ1-1	TRBV7-2	13	NA	CASSWTKNTEAFF	TGTGCCAGCAGCTGGACTAAGAACACTGAAGCTTTCTTT
NA	TRBJ1-4	TRBV12-5	14	NA	CASGPGQTNEKLFF	TGTGCTAGTGGTCCCGGACAGACTAATGAAAAACTGTTTTTT
NA	TRBJ1-2	TRBV12-3/TRBV12-4	12	few	CASSLLGFGYTF	TGTGCCAGCAGTTTGCTAGGGTTTGGCTACACCTTC
NA	TRBJ2-2	TRBV24-1	13	once	CATSFGNTGELFF	TGTGCCACCAGTTTTGGGAACACCGGGGAGCTGTTTTTT
TRBD1	TRBJ2-5	TRBV11-1	13	once	CASRQTGVETQYF	TGTGCCAGCAGACAAACAGGGGTGGAGACCCAGTACTTC
NA	TRBJ2-3	TRBV25-1	14	few	CASKKWELGDTQYF	TGTGCCAGCAAAAAATGGGAGCTTGGAGATACGCAGTATTTT
TRBD2	TRBJ2-4	TRBV4-3	15	NA	CASSQSYVRGEGQYF	TGCGCCAGCAGCCAGTCTTATGTGCGGGGGGAGGGTCAGTACTTC
TRBD2	TRBJ2-3	TRBV3-1/TRBV3-2	16	NA	CASSSKTGTISDTQYF	TGTGCCAGCAGCTCAAAAACCGGGACTATTTCAGATACGCAGTATTTT
NA	TRBJ2-5	TRBV5-5	17	once	CASSLDQGGGGQKTQYF	TGTGCCAGCAGCTTGGACCAAGGAGGGGGGGGCCAGAAGACCCAGTACTTC
NA	TRBJ2-3	TRBV5-1	14	NA	CASSQGGRTDTQYF	TGCGCCAGCAGCCAAGGGGGGCGAACAGATACGCAGTATTTT
TRBD1	TRBJ1-2	TRBV5-1	15	NA	CASSFNGQAYYGYTF	TGCGCCAGCAGCTTTAACGGACAGGCTTACTATGGCTACACCTTC
NA	TRBJ2-1	TRBV6-2/TRBV6-3	15	NA	CASSYSGGPYNEQFF	TGTGCCAGCAGTTACTCGGGGGGGCCCTACAATGAGCAGTTCTTC
NA	TRBJ2-2	TRBV27	15	NA	CASSPRQVFTGELFF	TGTGCCAGCAGTCCCCGACAGGTTTTCACCGGGGAGCTGTTTTTT
TRBD1	TRBJ1-1	TRBV5-6	13	NA	CANDREGDTEAFF	TGTGCCAACGACAGGGAGGGTGACACTGAAGCTTTCTTT
NA	TRBJ2-5	TRBV12-5	16	NA	CASGSPRGAVIETQYF	TGTGCTAGTGGTTCACCCCGCGGGGCAGTTATCGAGACCCAGTACTTC
NA	TRBJ2-7	TRBV7-9	16	NA	CASSSEGTTSSYEQYF	TGTGCCAGCAGCTCCGAAGGGACCACTAGCTCCTACGAGCAGTACTTC
TRBD2	TRBJ2-1	TRBV7-7	15	NA	CASSFSGGAGNEQFF	TGTGCCAGCAGCTTTAGCGGGGGGGCCGGCAATGAGCAGTTCTTC
TRBD1	TRBJ1-1	TRBV7-9	15	NA	CASSTLTGLDTEAFF	TGTGCCAGCAGCACCCTGACAGGGCTTGACACTGAAGCTTTCTTT
NA	TRBJ2-5	TRBV9	15	NA	CASRSTGAKGETQYF	TGTGCCAGCAGGTCGACAGGAGCTAAAGGGGAGACCCAGTACTTC
NA	TRBJ1-1	TRBV19	13	NA	CASSIVFDTEAFF	TGTGCCAGTAGTATAGTATTTGACACTGAAGCTTTCTTT
TRBD1	TRBJ2-7	TRBV4-1	19	NA	CASSQDRRAGTGGPYEQYF	TGCGCCAGCAGCCAAGATCGGAGAGCCGGGACAGGTGGGCCCTACGAGCAGTACTTC
NA	TRBJ1-5	TRBV6-5	15	few	CASTNKGARNQPQHF	TGTGCCAGCACAAACAAAGGGGCCCGCAATCAGCCCCAGCATTTT